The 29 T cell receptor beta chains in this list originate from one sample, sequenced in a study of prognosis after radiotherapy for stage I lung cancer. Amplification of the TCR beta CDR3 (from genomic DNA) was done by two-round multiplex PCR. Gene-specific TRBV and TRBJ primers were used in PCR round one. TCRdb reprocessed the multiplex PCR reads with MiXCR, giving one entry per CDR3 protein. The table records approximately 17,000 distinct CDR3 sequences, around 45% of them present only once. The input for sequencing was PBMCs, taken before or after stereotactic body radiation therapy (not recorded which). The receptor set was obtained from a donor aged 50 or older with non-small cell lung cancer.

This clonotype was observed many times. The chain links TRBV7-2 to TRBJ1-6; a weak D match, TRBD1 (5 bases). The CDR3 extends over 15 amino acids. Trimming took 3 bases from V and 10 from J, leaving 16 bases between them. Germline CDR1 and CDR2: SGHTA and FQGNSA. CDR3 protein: CASSLMGDEGSPLHF. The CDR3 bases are TGTGCCAGCAGCTTGATGGGGGACGAAGGGTCACCCCTCCACTTT.

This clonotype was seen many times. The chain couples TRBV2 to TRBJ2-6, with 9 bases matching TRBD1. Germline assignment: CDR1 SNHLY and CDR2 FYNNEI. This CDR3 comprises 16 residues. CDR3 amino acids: CARGTGFSSGANVLTF. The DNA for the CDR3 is TGTGCTAGGGGGACAGGGTTTAGCTCTGGGGCCAACGTCCTGACTTTC.

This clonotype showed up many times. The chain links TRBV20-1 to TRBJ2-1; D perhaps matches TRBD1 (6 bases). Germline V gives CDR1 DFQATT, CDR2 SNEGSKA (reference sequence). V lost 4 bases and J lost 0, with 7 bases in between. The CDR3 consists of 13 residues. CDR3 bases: TGCAGTGCTAACAGGGACTCCTACAATGAGCAGTTCTTC. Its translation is CSANRDSYNEQFF.

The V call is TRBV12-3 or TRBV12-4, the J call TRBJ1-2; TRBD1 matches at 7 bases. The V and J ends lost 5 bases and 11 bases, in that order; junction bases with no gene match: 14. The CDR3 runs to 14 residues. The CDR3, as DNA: TGTGCCAGCAGTGCCGGGACAGTGGGCGGTGGTTACACCTTC. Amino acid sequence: CASSAGTVGGGYTF.

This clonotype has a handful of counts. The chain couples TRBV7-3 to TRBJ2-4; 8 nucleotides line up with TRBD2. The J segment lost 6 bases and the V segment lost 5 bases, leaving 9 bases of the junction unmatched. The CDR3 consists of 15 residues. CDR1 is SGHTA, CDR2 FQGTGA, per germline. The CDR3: CASSHPRREGNIQYF. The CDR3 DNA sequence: TGTGCCAGCAGCCACCCCCGACGGGAGGGAAACATTCAGTACTTC.

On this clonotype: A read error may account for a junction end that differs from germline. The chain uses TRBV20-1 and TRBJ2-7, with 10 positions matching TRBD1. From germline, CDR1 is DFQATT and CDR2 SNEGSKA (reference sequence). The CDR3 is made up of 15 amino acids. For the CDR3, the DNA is TGCAGTGCCAGGACAGGGGGGGTTGGTTCCTACGATCAGTACTTC. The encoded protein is CSARTGGVGSYDQYF.

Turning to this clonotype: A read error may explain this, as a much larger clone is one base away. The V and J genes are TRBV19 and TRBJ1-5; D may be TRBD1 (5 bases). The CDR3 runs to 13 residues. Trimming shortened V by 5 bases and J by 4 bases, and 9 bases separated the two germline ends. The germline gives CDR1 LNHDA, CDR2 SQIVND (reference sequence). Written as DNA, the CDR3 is TGTGCCAGTAGTGGGGACGTGAATCAGCCCCAGCATTTT. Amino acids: CASSGDVNQPQHF.

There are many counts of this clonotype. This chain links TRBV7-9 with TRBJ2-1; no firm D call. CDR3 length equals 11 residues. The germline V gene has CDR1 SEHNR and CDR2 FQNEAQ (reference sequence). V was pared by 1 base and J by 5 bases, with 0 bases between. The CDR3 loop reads CASSLDNEQFF. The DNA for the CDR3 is TGTGCCAGCAGCTTAGACAATGAGCAGTTCTTC. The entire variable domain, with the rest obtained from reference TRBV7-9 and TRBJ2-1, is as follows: DTGVSQNPRHKITKRGQNVTFRCDPISEHNRLYWYRQTLGQGPEFLTYFQNEAQLEKSRLLSDRFSAERPKGSFSTLEIQRTEQGDSAMYLCASSLDNEQFFGPGTRLTVL.

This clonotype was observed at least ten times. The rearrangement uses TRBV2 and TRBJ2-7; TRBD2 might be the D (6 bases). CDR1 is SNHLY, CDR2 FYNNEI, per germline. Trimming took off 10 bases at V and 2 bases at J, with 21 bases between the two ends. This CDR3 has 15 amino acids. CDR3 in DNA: TGTGCCACCTCAGCACCCGGGACTCTAACCTACGAGCAGTACTTC. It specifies CATSAPGTLTYEQYF. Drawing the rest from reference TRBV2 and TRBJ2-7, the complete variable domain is EPEVTQTPSHQVTQMGQEVILRCVPISNHLYFYWYRQILGQKVEFLVSFYNNEISEKSEIFDDQFSVERPDGSNFTLKIRSTKLEDSAMYFCATSAPGTLTYEQYFGPGTRLTVT.

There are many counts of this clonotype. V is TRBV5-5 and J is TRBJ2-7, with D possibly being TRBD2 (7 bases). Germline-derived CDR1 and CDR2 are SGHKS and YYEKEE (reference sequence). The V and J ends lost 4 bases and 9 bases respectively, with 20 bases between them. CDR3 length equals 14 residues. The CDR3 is CASSPMGGGPSQYF. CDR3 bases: TGTGCCAGCAGCCCGATGGGAGGGGGTCCATCGCAGTACTTC.

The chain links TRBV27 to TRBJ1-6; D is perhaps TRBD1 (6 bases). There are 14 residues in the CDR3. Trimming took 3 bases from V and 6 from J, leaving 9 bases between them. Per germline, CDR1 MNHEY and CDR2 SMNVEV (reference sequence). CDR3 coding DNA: TGTGCCAGCAGTTTCGGGGGCACTAATTCACCCCTCCACTTT. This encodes CASSFGGTNSPLHF.

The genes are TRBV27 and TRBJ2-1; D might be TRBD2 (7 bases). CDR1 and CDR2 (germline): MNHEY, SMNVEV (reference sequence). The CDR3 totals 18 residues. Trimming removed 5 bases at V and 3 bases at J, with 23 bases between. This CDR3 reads CASSTYWGGAESYNEQFF. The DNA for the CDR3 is TGTGCCAGCAGTACATATTGGGGGGGGGCGGAGAGCTACAATGAGCAGTTCTTC.

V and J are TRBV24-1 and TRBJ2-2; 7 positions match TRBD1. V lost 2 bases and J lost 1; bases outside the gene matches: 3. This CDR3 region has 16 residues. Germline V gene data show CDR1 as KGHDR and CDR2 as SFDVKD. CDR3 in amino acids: CATSDSGTENTGELFF. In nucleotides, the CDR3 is TGTGCCACCAGTGATTCCGGGACAGAGAACACCGGGGAGCTGTTTTTT.

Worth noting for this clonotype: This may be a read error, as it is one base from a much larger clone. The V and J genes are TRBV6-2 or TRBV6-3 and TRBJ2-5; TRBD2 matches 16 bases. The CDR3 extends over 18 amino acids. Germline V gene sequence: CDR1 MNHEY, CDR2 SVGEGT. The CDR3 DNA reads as TGTGCCAGCAGTTACGGGGGACTAGCGGGAGGGTCTGGAGAGACCAAGTACTTC. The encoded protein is CASSYGGLAGGSGETKYF.

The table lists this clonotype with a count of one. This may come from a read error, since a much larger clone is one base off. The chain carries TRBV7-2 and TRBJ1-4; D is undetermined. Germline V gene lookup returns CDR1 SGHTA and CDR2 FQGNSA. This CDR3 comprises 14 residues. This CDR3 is CASSSYRSDEKMFF. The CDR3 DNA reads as TGTGCCAGCAGCTCGTACAGAAGCGATGAAAAAATGTTTTTT.

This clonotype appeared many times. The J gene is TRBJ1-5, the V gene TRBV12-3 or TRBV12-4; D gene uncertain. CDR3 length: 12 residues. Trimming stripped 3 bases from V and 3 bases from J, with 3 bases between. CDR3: CASSFTNQPQHF. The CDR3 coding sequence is TGTGCCAGCAGTTTCACCAATCAGCCCCAGCATTTT.

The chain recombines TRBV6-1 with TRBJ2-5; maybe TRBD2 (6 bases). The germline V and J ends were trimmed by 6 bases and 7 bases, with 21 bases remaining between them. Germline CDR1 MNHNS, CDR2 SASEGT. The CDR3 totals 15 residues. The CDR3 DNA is TGTGCCAGCAGCGGGACTTACGGCGGGTGGGTGACCCAGTACTTC. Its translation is CASSGTYGGWVTQYF.

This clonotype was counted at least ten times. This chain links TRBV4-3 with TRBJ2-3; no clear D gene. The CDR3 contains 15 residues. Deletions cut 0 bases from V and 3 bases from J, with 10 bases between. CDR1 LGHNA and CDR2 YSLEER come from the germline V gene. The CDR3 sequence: CASSQDTLGTDTQYF. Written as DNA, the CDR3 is TGCGCCAGCAGCCAAGATACCCTGGGAACAGATACGCAGTATTTT.

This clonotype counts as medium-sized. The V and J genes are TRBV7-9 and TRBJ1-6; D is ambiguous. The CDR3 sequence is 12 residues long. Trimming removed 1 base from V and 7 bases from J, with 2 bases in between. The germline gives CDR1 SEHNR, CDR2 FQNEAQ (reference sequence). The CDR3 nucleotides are TGTGCCAGCAGCTTAGAGAATTCACCCCTCCACTTT. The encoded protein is CASSLENSPLHF. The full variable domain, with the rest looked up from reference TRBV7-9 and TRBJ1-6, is DTGVSQNPRHKITKRGQNVTFRCDPISEHNRLYWYRQTLGQGPEFLTYFQNEAQLEKSRLLSDRFSAERPKGSFSTLEIQRTEQGDSAMYLCASSLENSPLHFGNGTRLTVT.

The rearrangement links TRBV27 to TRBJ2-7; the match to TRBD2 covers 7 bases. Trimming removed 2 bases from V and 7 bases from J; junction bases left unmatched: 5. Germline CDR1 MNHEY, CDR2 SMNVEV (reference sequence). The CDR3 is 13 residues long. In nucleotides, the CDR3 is TGTGCCAGCAGTTTAGAGGGAGCGGGGGAGCAGTACTTC. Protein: CASSLEGAGEQYF.

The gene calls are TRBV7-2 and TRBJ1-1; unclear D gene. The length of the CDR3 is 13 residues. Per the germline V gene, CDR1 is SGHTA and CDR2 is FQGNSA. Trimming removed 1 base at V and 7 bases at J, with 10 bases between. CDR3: CASSLDREYEAFF. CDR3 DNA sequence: TGTGCCAGCAGCTTAGATCGGGAGTATGAAGCTTTCTTT.

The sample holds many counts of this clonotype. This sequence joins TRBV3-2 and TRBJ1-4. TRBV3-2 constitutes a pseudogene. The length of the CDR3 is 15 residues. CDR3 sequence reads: CTHYTELRANEKLFF. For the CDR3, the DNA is TGTACACACTATACCGAGCTGCGTGCTAATGAAAAACTGTTTTTT.

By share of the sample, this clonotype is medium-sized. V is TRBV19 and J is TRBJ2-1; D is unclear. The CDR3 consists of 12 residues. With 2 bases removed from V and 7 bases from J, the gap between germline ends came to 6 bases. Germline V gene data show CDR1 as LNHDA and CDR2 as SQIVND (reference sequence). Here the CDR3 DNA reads TGTGCCAGTAGTATATTAGGTAATGAGCAGTTCTTC. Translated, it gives CASSILGNEQFF.

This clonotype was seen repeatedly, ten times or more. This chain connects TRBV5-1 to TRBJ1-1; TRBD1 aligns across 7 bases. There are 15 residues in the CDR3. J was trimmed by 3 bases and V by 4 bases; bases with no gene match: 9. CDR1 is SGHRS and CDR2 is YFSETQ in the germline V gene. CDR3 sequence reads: CASSASAGGDTEAFF. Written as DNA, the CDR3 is TGCGCCAGCAGCGCATCAGCAGGGGGGGACACTGAAGCTTTCTTT. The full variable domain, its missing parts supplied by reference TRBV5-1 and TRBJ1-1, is KAGVTQTPRYLIKTRGQQVTLSCSPISGHRSVSWYQQTPGQGLQFLFEYFSETQRNKGNFPGRFSGRQFSNSRSEMNVSTLELGDSALYLCASSASAGGDTEAFFGQGTRLTVV.

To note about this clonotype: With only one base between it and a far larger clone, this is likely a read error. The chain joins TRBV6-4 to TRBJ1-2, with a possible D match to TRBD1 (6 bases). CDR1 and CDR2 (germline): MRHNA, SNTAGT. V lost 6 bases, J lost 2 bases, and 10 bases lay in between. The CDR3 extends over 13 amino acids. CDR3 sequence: CASRRDINYGYTF. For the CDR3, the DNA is TGTGCCAGCAGGAGGGACATCAACTATGGCTACACCTTC.

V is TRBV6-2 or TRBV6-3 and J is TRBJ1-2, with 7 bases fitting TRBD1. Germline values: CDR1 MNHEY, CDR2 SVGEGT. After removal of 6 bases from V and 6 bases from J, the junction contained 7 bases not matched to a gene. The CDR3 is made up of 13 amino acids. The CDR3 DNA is TGTGCCAGCAGCTCAACAGGGGTTCATGGCTACACCTTC. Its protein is CASSSTGVHGYTF.

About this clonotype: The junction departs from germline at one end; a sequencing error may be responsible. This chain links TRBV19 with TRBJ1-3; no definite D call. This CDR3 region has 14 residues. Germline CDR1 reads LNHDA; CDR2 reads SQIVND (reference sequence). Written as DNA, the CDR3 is TGTGCCAGTAGTATATCATACTCTGGGAACACCATATATTTT. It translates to CASSISYSGNTIYF.

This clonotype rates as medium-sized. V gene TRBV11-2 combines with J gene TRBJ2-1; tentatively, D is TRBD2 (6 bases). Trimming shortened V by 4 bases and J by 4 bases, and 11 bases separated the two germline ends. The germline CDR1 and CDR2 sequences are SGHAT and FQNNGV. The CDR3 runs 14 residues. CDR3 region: CASSSGLHYNEQFF. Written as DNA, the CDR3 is TGTGCCAGCAGCTCCGGACTACATTACAATGAGCAGTTCTTC.

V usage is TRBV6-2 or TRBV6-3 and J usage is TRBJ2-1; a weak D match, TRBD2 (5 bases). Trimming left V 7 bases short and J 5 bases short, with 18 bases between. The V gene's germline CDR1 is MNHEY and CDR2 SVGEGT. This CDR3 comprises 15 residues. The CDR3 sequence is CASILLAAGDNEQFF. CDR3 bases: TGTGCCAGCATCCTACTGGCTGCCGGGGACAATGAGCAGTTCTTC.